Given below is one T cell receptor beta chain in context. There is no known antigen for this receptor. Base qualities are not provided; no much larger clone lies one nucleotide away. The donors were included in the validation cohort of approximately 120 subjects, a group kept apart from the roughly 670-subject first cohort. Including cysteine and phenylalanine, the CDR3 has 16 amino acids. The only DNA kept is the CDR3, 48 bases in frame from the first base. Sequences SGHRS (CDR1) and YFSETQ (CDR2) are obtained from the germline V gene. The V end loses 0 bases and the J end loses 8 bases, and a stretch of 18 bases separates them. These data come from a study of cytomegalovirus exposure and HLA in healthy donors (TCRdb year 2017). Concerning the study at large: The 666 repertoires of the first cohort and the roughly 120 validation repertoires were produced on the same platform, according to a later analysis. The study was designed to test whether signatures of past pathogen exposure could be identified by cataloging public T cell receptors. In addition to the first cohort of 666 subjects, a separate validation cohort of around 110 different subjects was used. To predict cytomegalovirus infection status, the study combined high-throughput TCR immunosequencing, statistical association of individual TCRs with disease status, and machine learning.

Results the study describes overall, beyond this receptor: Most TCR sequences were observed very rarely across donors, whereas some public TCRs were present in many individuals. The study listed 170 or so TCR beta chains as associated with cytomegalovirus. The classifier was reported to diagnose cytomegalovirus status with high specificity and sensitivity in both the original cohort and the validation cohort. A later analysis lacked HLA typing for the validation cohort, so it scored co-occurrence in that cohort across all 120 or so repertoires. A later analysis found that TCRs clustered in the first cohort also tended to co-occur in the 120 or so validation repertoires, with approximately 93% of cluster scores above 0. It was suggested by the authors that the approach could potentially be generalized to other disease states and immunological phenotypes. Three of the identified cytomegalovirus-associated TCR beta chains were confirmed in vitro to be specific for cytomegalovirus antigens.

The library was prepared using the immunoSEQ multiplex PCR assay. The study's own analysis went as follows. A statistical classification framework was built to diagnose cytomegalovirus status from the catalog of TCR beta chain sequences. Held by TCRdb, this immuneACCESS table contains in-frame sequences only and omits some clones. Under half of the omission traces to an unresolved V gene where checked; the cause of the rest is unknown. The D gene and trimming were derived from the DNA, and the V and J assignments and clone size from that table. The sample records roughly 130,000 clones, roughly 86% of which are singletons. Of the sample, over 1.3% is held by the ten largest clones.

The sequenced sample consisted of PBMCs. The chain joins TRBV5-1 to TRBJ2-1, with TRBD2 perhaps the D gene, on 5 matching bases. The receptor was isolated from a woman in her 30s in good health and CMV-seronegative. This receptor carries the CDR3 CASSLADSFGGHEQFF. The nucleotide sequence is TGCGCCAGCAGCTTGGCGGACTCATTTGGAGGCCATGAGCAGTTCTTC.